The 22 T cell receptor beta chains given below trace back to one sample, sequenced in a study of T cell clonotyping in hematopoietic cell transplantation. Assay: immunoSEQ multiplex PCR; the TCRdb copy retains only in-frame clones and omits some. This sample has some 9,900 clones; 60% to 85% occur once, and the top ten carry 8.5%. The material sequenced was PBMCs, taken 30 days after allogeneic stem cell transplant. Every receptor here comes from a female patient in her forties who had an allogeneic stem cell transplant from a related donor, so T cells may come from the graft donor. Some clones in this sample may be carry-over from other donors' samples.

V gene TRBV6-5 combines with J gene TRBJ2-1, with no clear D. Per the germline V gene, CDR1 is MNHEY and CDR2 is SVGAGI. With 2 bases removed from V and 7 bases from J, the gap between germline ends came to 9 bases. This CDR3 has 13 amino acids. CDR3 DNA: TGTGCCAGCAGTTACCAAGGCCCTAATGAGCAGTTCTTC. Translated, it gives CASSYQGPNEQFF.

There are a few counts of this clone. One end of the junction fails to match germline, which may point to a read error. The V gene is TRBV4-1, the J gene TRBJ1-6, with 7 nucleotides matching TRBD1. The germline gives CDR1 MGHRA, CDR2 YSYEKL. The CDR3 runs 15 residues. The CDR3, as DNA: TGCGCCAGCAGCCAGCCGGGACAGTATAATTCACTCCTCCACTTT. Amino acid sequence: CASSQPGQYNSLLHF.

This clone was observed a single time. The chain recombines TRBV9 with TRBJ2-2; 7 bases match TRBD1. J was trimmed by 1 base and V by 4 bases; bases with no gene match: 7. CDR3 size: 16 residues. Germline CDR1 SGDLS, CDR2 YYNGEE. The CDR3 DNA follows: TGTGCCAGCAGCAGGCAGACAGGGTGGAACACCGGGGAGCTGTTTTTT. Translated: CASSRQTGWNTGELFF. Based on the CDR3 plus reference TRBV9 and TRBJ2-2, the full variable domain is DSGVTQTPKHLITATGQRVTLRCSPRSGDLSVYWYQQSLDQGLQFLIQYYNGEERAKGNILERFSAQQFPDLHSELNLSSLELGDSALYFCASSRQTGWNTGELFFGEGSRLTVL.

The CDR3: CSVSVDYGYTF. The CDR3 coding sequence is TGCAGCGTCTCCGTGGATTATGGCTACACCTTC. The chain couples TRBV29-1 to TRBJ1-2; D unclear. From germline, CDR1 is SQVTM and CDR2 ANQGSEA. V gave up 6 bases and J gave up 5 bases, with 10 bases separating them. CDR3 length equals 11 residues.

V usage is TRBV27 and J usage is TRBJ2-1; 11 bases are shared with TRBD2. This CDR3 spans 15 amino acids. Germline CDR1 MNHEY, CDR2 SMNVEV (reference sequence). V was pared by 4 bases and J by 5 bases, with 4 bases of the junction left unmatched. This CDR3 is CASSYGLAGDNEQFF. The CDR3 region has the DNA TGTGCCAGCAGTTACGGACTAGCGGGCGACAATGAGCAGTTCTTC.

The chain carries TRBV7-3 and TRBJ2-1; 10 bases are a match to TRBD2. Germline V gives CDR1 SGHTA, CDR2 FQGTGA. This CDR3 contains 15 residues. V shed 7 bases and J 0 bases; nucleotides not matched to a gene: 3. The CDR3 loop is CASTPSGSSYNEQFF. The DNA of the CDR3 is TGTGCCAGCACCCCTAGCGGGAGCTCCTACAATGAGCAGTTCTTC. Looking up the rest from reference TRBV7-3 and TRBJ2-1 gives the full variable domain: GAGVSQTPSNKVTEKGKYVELRCDPISGHTALYWYRQSLGQGPEFLIYFQGTGAADDSGLPNDRFFAVRPEGSVSTLKIQRTERGDSAVYLCASTPSGSSYNEQFFGPGTRLTVL.

The gene calls are TRBV6-1 and TRBJ2-5; TRBD2 is a possible D gene (6 bases). The V end was cut by 0 bases, the J end by 7 bases, with 9 bases between. Looked up from germline, CDR1 is MNHNS and CDR2 is SASEGT. The CDR3 is 13 residues long. The CDR3 DNA sequence: TGTGCCAGCAGTGAAGCCGGGAGAGGGACCCAGTACTTC. Residues: CASSEAGRGTQYF.

The chain carries TRBV10-2 and TRBJ2-3, with D possibly matching TRBD1 (6 bases). V lost 6 bases to trimming and J lost 2 bases, with 9 bases between them. The CDR3 consists of 13 residues. Germline values: CDR1 WSHSY, CDR2 SAAADI. In DNA form, the CDR3 reads TGCGCCAGCAGGGCAGGGGTCACAGATACGCAGTATTTT. Encoded protein: CASRAGVTDTQYF.

The chain has TRBV7-9 and TRBJ1-2, with TRBD1 matching 9 bases. V lost 1 base, J lost 5 bases, and 2 bases stayed unmatched. CDR3 length: 14 amino acids. Germline V CDR1 and CDR2: SEHNR, FQNEAQ (reference sequence). The CDR3 region is CASSLDRGLYGYTF. The CDR3 region has the DNA TGTGCCAGCAGCTTAGACAGGGGGCTGTATGGCTACACCTTC.

The gene calls are TRBV19 and TRBJ2-1, with 10 bases fitting TRBD2. CDR1 LNHDA and CDR2 SQIVND come from the germline V gene (reference sequence). There are 15 residues in the CDR3. With V trimmed by 0 bases and J by 6 bases, 2 bases remained unmatched. CDR3 nucleotides: TGTGCCAGTAGTATAGAGGCTAGCGGGAGCAATGAGCAGTTCTTC. The encoded protein is CASSIEASGSNEQFF. Full variable domain (rest looked up from reference TRBV19 and TRBJ2-1): DGGITQSPKYLFRKEGQNVTLSCEQNLNHDAMYWYRQDPGQGLRLIYYSQIVNDFQKGDIAEGYSVSREKKESFPLTVTSAQKNPTAFYLCASSIEASGSNEQFFGPGTRLTVL.

The genes are TRBV29-1 and TRBJ1-4; D unclear. The CDR3 is 13 amino acids. Germline values: CDR1 SQVTM, CDR2 ANQGSEA. V was clipped by 3 bases and J by 3 bases, with 8 bases between them. CDR3 bases: TGCAGCGTTGAGGGCAGCTCTAATGAAAAACTGTTTTTT. It yields the protein CSVEGSSNEKLFF.

In its sample, this clone was seen a few times. The chain carries TRBV7-2 and TRBJ1-4; no reliable D call. This CDR3 comprises 13 residues. Germline CDR1 reads SGHTA; CDR2 reads FQGNSA. V shed 5 bases and J shed 8 bases, with 12 bases lying between them. As DNA, the CDR3 is TGTGCCAGCAGCGGAACCGGCTGGGAAAAACTGTTTTTT. Translation: CASSGTGWEKLFF.

CDR3: CASSESGSAANEKLFF. For the CDR3, the DNA is TGTGCCAGCAGTGAATCGGGATCTGCTGCTAATGAAAAACTGTTTTTT. The chain carries TRBV25-1 and TRBJ1-4; D unclear. The CDR3 consists of 16 residues. V was trimmed by 1 base and J by 3 bases, leaving 12 bases between them. Germline lookup yields CDR1 MGHDK and CDR2 SYGVNS.

The chain has TRBV6-5 and TRBJ2-7, with TRBD2 identical over 12 bases. This CDR3 is 15 amino acids long. Trimming at V came to 5 bases and at J to 2 bases, leaving 4 bases not matched to a gene. Per the germline V gene, CDR1 is MNHEY and CDR2 is SVGAGI. CDR3 DNA sequence: TGTGCCAGCAGTACCGGGACTAGCGGGCCCTACGAGCAGTACTTC. It is translated as CASSTGTSGPYEQYF.

In its sample, this clone was seen a few times. Mismatch with germline at one junction end may stem from a read error. This sequence joins TRBV5-1 and TRBJ2-7, with D hard to call. Per germline, CDR1 SGHRS and CDR2 YFSETQ. CDR3 length equals 12 residues. CDR3 DNA sequence: TGTGCCAGCAGCTTCATGGAACGGGAGCAGTACTTC. Its translation: CASSFMEREQYF.

The rearrangement links TRBV10-3 to TRBJ1-1, with TRBD1 matching over 7 bases. Germline CDR1 and CDR2: ENHRY and SYGVKD. CDR3 length: 17 amino acids. Trimming took 6 bases from V and 6 from J; bases not matched to a gene: 19. The CDR3 DNA follows: TGTGCCATCAGCGCGACAGGGTCGGCCTCCGAGGTGGCTGAAGCTTTCTTT. This encodes CAISATGSASEVAEAFF.

The rearrangement joins TRBV6-1 to TRBJ1-3; TRBD1 matches at 9 bases. V was clipped by 4 bases and J by 0 bases; unmatched bases: 4. The CDR3 runs to 16 residues. Germline V gene lookup returns CDR1 MNHNS and CDR2 SASEGT. This CDR3 reads CASSVGDRDSGNTIYF. The DNA for the CDR3 is TGTGCCAGCAGTGTTGGGGACAGGGACTCTGGAAACACCATATATTTT.

This clone has just a few counts. The chain uses TRBV5-6 and TRBJ1-2, with 7 bases aligning to TRBD1. Unmatched junction bases numbered 6, after V lost 5 bases and J lost 8 bases. This CDR3 comprises 12 residues. The germline V gene has CDR1 SGHDT and CDR2 YYEEEE. The CDR3 is CASRVRGLGYTF. In DNA, the CDR3 is TGTGCCAGCAGAGTTAGGGGGCTGGGCTACACCTTC.

V gene TRBV11-3 combines with J gene TRBJ2-2; TRBD2 matches 9 bases. The CDR3 covers 18 residues. V shed 1 base and J 3 bases; nucleotides not matched to a gene: 9. Germline values: CDR1 SGHNT, CDR2 YENEEA. In DNA, the CDR3 is TGTGCCAGCAGCTTAGTCCAAAGTCTAGCGGGATACACCGGGGAGCTGTTTTTT. It encodes CASSLVQSLAGYTGELFF. Combining the CDR3 with reference TRBV11-3 and TRBJ2-2 gives the whole variable domain EAGVVQSPRYKIIEKKQPVAFWCNPISGHNTLYWYLQNLGQGPELLIRYENEEAVDDSQLPKDRFSAERLKGVDSTLKIQPAELGDSAVYLCASSLVQSLAGYTGELFFGEGSRLTVL.

The chain recombines TRBV10-3 with TRBJ1-2; 10 bases fit TRBD1. The CDR3 is made up of 14 amino acids. The germline CDR1 and CDR2 sequences are ENHRY and SYGVKD. V was pared by 8 bases and J by 4 bases, with 7 bases of the junction left unmatched. CDR3 amino acids: CAIGGQGPFYGYTF. The CDR3 DNA sequence: TGTGCCATCGGGGGACAGGGGCCATTCTATGGCTACACCTTC.

This rearrangement joins TRBV7-9 to TRBJ2-7; no firm D call. V gave up 4 bases and J gave up 3 bases, with 7 bases separating them. There are 12 residues in the CDR3. CDR1 SEHNR and CDR2 FQNEAQ come from the germline V gene (reference sequence). CDR3 sequence: CASSSGIYEQYF. CDR3 DNA: TGTGCCAGCAGCTCTGGGATCTACGAGCAGTACTTC.

This chain joins TRBV11-2 and TRBJ2-7; TRBD2 matches at 7 bases. The J segment lost 6 bases and the V segment lost 1 base, leaving 0 bases of the junction unmatched. The CDR3 is 12 residues long. Germline V gene data show CDR1 as SGHAT and CDR2 as FQNNGV. CDR3 region: CASSLAGGEQYF. The CDR3 DNA reads as TGTGCCAGCAGCTTAGCGGGAGGCGAGCAGTACTTC.